What follows are 21 T cell receptor beta chains derived from one specimen sequenced in a study of T-cell memory formation after mild COVID-19. TCRdb itself ran the 5' RACE reads through MiXCR, one entry per CDR3 protein. The data show over 300,000 distinct CDR3 sequences, more than 20% seen once. Sequencing was carried out using PBMCs or a T cell subset sorted from them (not recorded which). These TCRs come from a man aged 18 to 30 who had mild COVID-19 (a few samples of this study predate the infection). Cell type and time point are not known.

This clonotype came up many times. The rearrangement links TRBV5-1 to TRBJ1-1; maybe TRBD1 (6 bases). The V and J ends lost 4 bases and 2 bases respectively, with 9 bases between them. The CDR3 consists of 13 residues. The germline V gene encodes CDR1 SGHRS and CDR2 YFSETQ. In DNA form, the CDR3 reads TGCGCCAGCAGCCCCAGGGGTAACACTGAAGCTTTCTTT. Amino acids: CASSPRGNTEAFF. Together with reference TRBV5-1 and TRBJ1-1, the CDR3 gives the full variable domain: KAGVTQTPRYLIKTRGQQVTLSCSPISGHRSVSWYQQTPGQGLQFLFEYFSETQRNKGNFPGRFSGRQFSNSRSEMNVSTLELGDSALYLCASSPRGNTEAFFGQGTRLTVV.

This clonotype was seen a few times. The chain combines TRBV5-1 with TRBJ2-6; D uncertain. V was trimmed by 2 bases and J by 2 bases, leaving 2 bases between them. From germline, CDR1 is SGHRS and CDR2 YFSETQ. The CDR3 totals 13 residues. The CDR3 protein is CASSFTGANVLTF. CDR3 nucleotides: TGCGCCAGCAGCTTTACTGGGGCCAACGTCCTGACTTTC. The full variable domain, completed using reference TRBV5-1 and TRBJ2-6, is KAGVTQTPRYLIKTRGQQVTLSCSPISGHRSVSWYQQTPGQGLQFLFEYFSETQRNKGNFPGRFSGRQFSNSRSEMNVSTLELGDSALYLCASSFTGANVLTFGAGSRLTVL.

This chain links TRBV2 with TRBJ2-3, with TRBD2 as a possible D gene (6 bases). V was pared by 7 bases and J by 0 bases, with 11 bases between. The CDR3 is 14 amino acids. From germline, CDR1 is SNHLY and CDR2 FYNNEI. The CDR3 bases are TGTGCCAGCATGGGCGGGGTCAGCACAGATACGCAGTATTTT. It translates to CASMGGVSTDTQYF.

This chain connects TRBV9 to TRBJ2-1; 9 bases line up with TRBD1. The V gene's germline CDR1 is SGDLS and CDR2 YYNGEE. After removal of 8 bases from V and 6 bases from J, the junction contained 9 bases not matched to a gene. The CDR3 totals 14 residues. CDR3 loop: CASSRDRVVNEQFF. CDR3 in DNA: TGTGCCAGTAGCCGGGACAGGGTCGTCAATGAGCAGTTCTTC.

CDR3 residues: CSVESGMGFSYNEQFF. The CDR3 DNA follows: TGCAGCGTTGAATCGGGTATGGGGTTTTCGTACAATGAGCAGTTCTTC. The J gene is TRBJ2-1, the V gene TRBV29-1; D is uncertain. The V gene lost 2 bases and the J gene lost 4 bases, with 18 bases spanning the gap. From germline, CDR1 is SQVTM and CDR2 ANQGSEA. This CDR3 has 16 amino acids.

J is TRBJ2-5 and V is TRBV3-1; D not resolved. This CDR3 region has 14 residues. V lost 4 bases and J 4 bases, leaving 13 bases between the germline ends. CDR1 is LGHDT and CDR2 is YNNKEL in the germline V gene (reference sequence). DNA for the CDR3: TGTGCCAGCAGCCCGACCATGAAAGGAGAGACCCAGTACTTC. Translating gives CASSPTMKGETQYF.

This clonotype was seen a handful of times. This chain links TRBV7-2 with TRBJ1-4, with D possibly matching TRBD1 (6 bases). The length of the CDR3 is 16 residues. V was pared by 1 base and J by 7 bases, with 16 bases between. Germline assignment: CDR1 SGHTA and CDR2 FQGNSA. CDR3: CASSLEGTGLGEKLFF. The DNA of the CDR3 is TGTGCCAGCAGCTTAGAGGGCACAGGGTTGGGTGAAAAACTGTTTTTT.

This clonotype was found a few times. The gene calls are TRBV6-6 and TRBJ2-7; D is uncertain. V lost 5 bases and J lost 3, with 14 bases in between. CDR3 size: 14 residues. The V gene's germline CDR1 is MNHNY and CDR2 SVGAGI (reference sequence). CDR3 residues: CASSEPGFLYEQYF. CDR3 bases: TGTGCCAGCAGTGAACCGGGTTTCCTCTACGAGCAGTACTTC.

V and J are TRBV10-2 and TRBJ1-2; weak D call: TRBD1 (5 bases). There are 16 residues in the CDR3. With 0 bases removed from V and 4 bases from J, the gap between germline ends came to 15 bases. Looked up from germline, CDR1 is WSHSY and CDR2 is SAAADI. CDR3 sequence: CASSESGALFSYGYTF. The CDR3, as DNA: TGCGCCAGCAGTGAGTCAGGGGCCCTATTTAGCTATGGCTACACCTTC.

This clonotype was found a few times. The chain joins TRBV7-2 to TRBJ1-1; tentative D call: TRBD1 (5 bases). The CDR3 has 12 amino acids. The ends were cut back, 4 bases at V and 4 bases at J, with 7 bases in the middle. Per the germline V gene, CDR1 is SGHTA and CDR2 is FQGNSA. CDR3 amino acids: CASSSGFTEAFF. CDR3 DNA: TGTGCCAGCAGCTCAGGGTTCACTGAAGCTTTCTTT.

The chain has TRBV27 and TRBJ1-4, with D perhaps matching TRBD1 (6 bases). The V end lost 7 bases, the J end lost 10 bases, and 16 bases lay between the germline ends. This CDR3 has 13 amino acids. Looked up from germline, CDR1 is MNHEY and CDR2 is SMNVEV (reference sequence). Written as DNA, the CDR3 is TGTGCCAGCACCTATAAACAGGGAGGAAAACTGTTTTTT. This translates into CASTYKQGGKLFF.

This clonotype was found a few times. The DNA of the CDR3 is TGTGCCAGCAGCCCAGAACCGGGACTAGCGGTTCCTGAGCAGTTCTTC. Its translation: CASSPEPGLAVPEQFF. V gene TRBV7-2 combines with J gene TRBJ2-1; 11 nucleotides agree with TRBD2. V gave up 5 bases and J gave up 9 bases; unmatched junction bases: 12. The germline V gene encodes CDR1 SGHTA and CDR2 FQGNSA. This CDR3 spans 16 amino acids.

CDR3 protein: CASSLDMWGAPYEQYV. CDR3 coding DNA: TGTGCCAGCAGCTTAGATATGTGGGGGGCCCCCTACGAGCAGTACGTC. This sequence joins TRBV11-3 and TRBJ2-7; D may correspond to TRBD1 or TRBD2 (6 bases each). The CDR3 runs 16 residues. With 0 bases removed from V and 2 bases from J, the gap between germline ends came to 14 bases. Per germline, CDR1 SGHNT and CDR2 YENEEA.

This clonotype was found a few times. The CDR3 nucleotides read TGTGCCAGTGACGCAGGGGTCGACAATGAGCAGTTCTTC. Protein product: CASDAGVDNEQFF. V gene TRBV19 combines with J gene TRBJ2-1; TRBD1 is a possible D gene (6 bases). Trimming removed 8 bases at V and 5 bases at J, with 13 bases between. This CDR3 is 13 amino acids long. Germline-derived CDR1 and CDR2 are LNHDA and SQIVND (reference sequence).

The chain combines TRBV24-1 with TRBJ2-5; TRBD1 is a possible D gene (5 bases). CDR3 length equals 13 residues. Germline values: CDR1 KGHDR, CDR2 SFDVKD. The V gene lost 4 bases and the J gene lost 12 bases, with 17 bases spanning the gap. In DNA, the CDR3 is TGTGCCACCAGTGACCCTCGACAGCCCTCGGAGTACTTC. This gives the protein CATSDPRQPSEYF.

This clonotype was observed at least ten times. The chain has TRBV27 and TRBJ1-5; D is unresolved. The ends were cut back, 5 bases at V and 3 bases at J, with 11 bases in the middle. CDR1 is MNHEY, CDR2 SMNVEV, per germline (reference sequence). The CDR3 runs 14 residues. Here the CDR3 reads CASSLERFNQPQHF. As DNA, the CDR3 is TGTGCCAGCAGTCTCGAACGGTTCAATCAGCCCCAGCATTTT.

The CDR3 loop reads CASSPPGLGPDTQYF. The CDR3 nucleotides are TGTGCCAGCAGCCCGCCGGGCTTAGGCCCAGATACGCAGTATTTT. The V gene is TRBV7-3, the J gene TRBJ2-3; D not resolved. The CDR3 length is 15 residues. Germline assignment: CDR1 SGHTA and CDR2 FQGTGA. Deletions cut 5 bases from V and 4 bases from J, with 16 bases between.

The V call is TRBV6-5, the J call TRBJ1-5; D ambiguous. The germline V gene has CDR1 MNHEY and CDR2 SVGAGI. The CDR3 spans 13 residues. Trimming stripped 2 bases from V and 7 bases from J, with 9 bases between. The CDR3 sequence: CASSYNPYQPQHF. The CDR3 nucleotides are TGTGCCAGCAGTTACAACCCCTACCAGCCCCAGCATTTT.

This clonotype was recorded a few times. V gene TRBV12-3 or TRBV12-4 combines with J gene TRBJ1-1, with 9 bases matching TRBD1. This CDR3 comprises 15 residues. V was pared by 2 bases and J by 8 bases, with 9 bases of the junction left unmatched. The chain's CDR3 is CASSLTPQGAGEAFF. The CDR3 bases are TGTGCCAGCAGTTTAACCCCACAGGGGGCGGGGGAAGCTTTCTTT.

The chain has TRBV6-2 or TRBV6-3 and TRBJ2-2; D remains ambiguous. Germline V gene sequence: CDR1 MNHEY, CDR2 SVGEGT. The V end lost 4 bases, the J end lost 4 bases, and 10 bases lay between the germline ends. The CDR3 spans 14 residues. CDR3 residues: CASSWFRATGELFF. Written as DNA, the CDR3 is TGTGCCAGCAGTTGGTTCCGGGCCACCGGGGAGCTGTTTTTT.

Only a few counts were recorded for this clonotype. The chain carries TRBV5-1 and TRBJ1-6; D is unclear. From germline, CDR1 is SGHRS and CDR2 YFSETQ. The CDR3 is 15 residues long. V was cut by 6 bases and J by 0 bases, with 10 bases left in between. CDR3 loop: CASTPGDSYNSPLHF. The CDR3 bases are TGCGCCAGCACTCCTGGGGACTCCTATAATTCACCCCTCCACTTT.